The 30 T cell receptor beta chains given below trace back to one sample, sequenced in a study of monozygotic twins with inflammatory bowel disease. TCRdb re-called the 5' RACE reads and gives one entry per CDR3 protein, without DNA. This specimen shows about 380,000 distinct CDR3 sequences; the ten leading clones hold around 2.6%. Sample: blood. The receptors here all came from a human donor with ulcerative colitis or Crohn's disease, or a healthy co-twin of an affected twin (not recorded which).

Here the CDR3 reads CASSYTSGEYNEQFF. The chain employs TRBV6-2 or TRBV6-3 and TRBJ2-1; TCRdb proposes TRBD2, but this gene call is untestable without DNA. Germline CDR1 reads MNHEY; CDR2 reads SVGEGT. This CDR3 spans 15 amino acids.

The V gene is TRBV4-3, the J gene TRBJ2-7; TCRdb designates TRBD1, a call that cannot be tested without DNA. This CDR3 region has 16 residues. Germline CDR1 LGHNA, CDR2 YSLEER. The chain's CDR3 is CASSPMGTGGTYEQYF.

This chain uses TRBV7-9 with TRBJ2-3. Per germline, CDR1 SEHNR and CDR2 FQNEAQ (reference sequence). CDR3 length: 12 residues. The CDR3 region is CASSNTIGTQYF.

The rearrangement links TRBV29-1 to TRBJ1-1; TCRdb returns TRBD1, unconfirmable since there is no DNA. This CDR3 is 13 amino acids long. Germline CDR1 and CDR2: SQVTM and ANQGSEA. CDR3 sequence: CSVEEARRGEAFF.

CDR3: CATLRDLPVSSPLHF. This chain joins TRBV19 and TRBJ1-6. Germline V lookup: CDR1 LNHDA, CDR2 SQIVND (reference sequence). The CDR3 is made up of 15 amino acids.

The chain has TRBV7-2 and TRBJ2-3; the D call of TRBD2 rests on TCRdb alone, since no DNA is present to check it. Germline V gene sequence: CDR1 SGHTA, CDR2 FQGNSA. The length of the CDR3 is 16 residues. This chain's CDR3 is CASSLGPSGGSATQYF.

The chain carries TRBV5-1 and TRBJ2-7; TCRdb's D gene call, TRBD1, goes unchecked for lack of DNA. Germline V lookup: CDR1 SGHRS, CDR2 YFSETQ. The CDR3 extends over 14 amino acids. CDR3 protein: CASRGQGASYEQYF.

The genes are TRBV5-1 and TRBJ1-6. This CDR3 has 14 residues. Germline values: CDR1 SGHRS, CDR2 YFSETQ. CDR3 loop: CASSLDRESSPLHF.

The chain combines TRBV12-2 with TRBJ1-2; TCRdb proposes TRBD1, but this gene call is untestable without DNA. TRBV12-2 is designated a pseudogene. The CDR3 is 20 amino acids. The CDR3 loop reads CASRSRTVPGQGRQSGGYTF.

The rearrangement joins TRBV12-5 to TRBJ1-6. The CDR3 is 13 amino acids. Germline CDR1 and CDR2: LGHNT and FRNRAP. The CDR3: CASGFGWDSPLHF.

The chain is built from TRBV24-1 and TRBJ2-2; TCRdb's D gene call, TRBD1, goes unchecked for lack of DNA. CDR1 is KGHDR and CDR2 is SFDVKD in the germline V gene. The CDR3 runs to 15 residues. The CDR3 loop reads CATGPRTGVTGELFF.

V usage is TRBV6-5 and J usage is TRBJ2-2; TCRdb calls TRBD1, which cannot be checked without DNA. CDR1 MNHEY and CDR2 SVGAGI come from the germline V gene. There are 14 residues in the CDR3. CDR3 region: CASSLQGAFGELFF.

The chain has TRBV2 and TRBJ1-5; TCRdb returns TRBD1, unconfirmable since there is no DNA. Per the germline V gene, CDR1 is SNHLY and CDR2 is FYNNEI. There are 16 residues in the CDR3. CDR3 sequence: CASSEPRTGSNQPQHF.

The CDR3 sequence is CASSLDTRGYTF. The J gene is TRBJ1-2, the V gene TRBV5-1. CDR3 length: 12 residues. Germline V gives CDR1 SGHRS, CDR2 YFSETQ. Complete variable domain (other parts from reference TRBV5-1 and TRBJ1-2): KAGVTQTPRYLIKTRGQQVTLSCSPISGHRSVSWYQQTPGQGLQFLFEYFSETQRNKGNFPGRFSGRQFSNSRSEMNVSTLELGDSALYLCASSLDTRGYTFGSGTRLTVV.

This CDR3 is CASSQLQGVRPQHF. This chain connects TRBV3-1 to TRBJ1-5; TCRdb selects TRBD1, and the lack of DNA leaves this call unchecked. CDR3 length: 14 amino acids. In germline, CDR1 is LGHDT, CDR2 YNNKEL (reference sequence).

The chain joins TRBV2 to TRBJ1-5. CDR1 is SNHLY, CDR2 FYNNEI, per germline. The CDR3 extends over 16 amino acids. The CDR3 is CASSWRGQDENQPQHF.

The chain joins TRBV4-1 to TRBJ2-1; the D call from TCRdb, TRBD1, cannot be confirmed without DNA. Germline CDR1 MGHRA, CDR2 YSYEKL. This CDR3 has 16 residues. The CDR3: CASSPPLRDSHNEQFF.

The chain employs TRBV5-6 and TRBJ1-2; the D call of TRBD1 rests on TCRdb alone, since no DNA is present to check it. CDR1 and CDR2 from the germline V gene are SGHDT and YYEEEE. The CDR3 sequence is 14 residues long. CDR3 loop: CASSLVDRVEGYTF.

This chain uses TRBV4-3 with TRBJ2-6; TCRdb outputs TRBD1, but without DNA this stays unchecked. CDR1 and CDR2 from the germline V gene are LGHNA and YSLEER. This CDR3 has 19 amino acids. CDR3: CASSQETGTGGLGANVLTF.

This chain joins TRBV5-6 and TRBJ2-3; TCRdb's D call, TRBD1, is unchecked because there is no DNA. This CDR3 region has 14 residues. Germline CDR1 and CDR2: SGHDT and YYEEEE. CDR3 residues: CASSPGTGSDTQYF.

The chain has TRBV15 and TRBJ1-3. Germline V gene sequence: CDR1 LNHNV, CDR2 YYDKDF (reference sequence). CDR3 length equals 14 residues. CDR3 protein: CATSRAESGNTIYF.

The rearrangement uses TRBV12-3 or TRBV12-4 and TRBJ2-3. The CDR3 runs 14 residues. The CDR3 region is CASGRVRSTDTQYF.

The rearrangement links TRBV10-3 to TRBJ2-7; the D call of TRBD2 rests on TCRdb alone, since no DNA is present to check it. Per the germline V gene, CDR1 is ENHRY and CDR2 is SYGVKD. This CDR3 has 14 amino acids. The CDR3 loop reads CAISAGLLTYEQYF.

This chain joins TRBV4-3 and TRBJ2-7; TCRdb's D call, TRBD1, is unchecked because there is no DNA. The germline gives CDR1 LGHNA, CDR2 YSLEER. This CDR3 has 14 amino acids. CDR3: CASSQTGGMGEQYF.

The chain joins TRBV20-1 to TRBJ2-7; without DNA, the TCRdb call of TRBD1 cannot be checked. The CDR3 is 12 residues long. Germline V lookup: CDR1 DFQATT, CDR2 SNEGSKA (reference sequence). This CDR3 is CSAQRTGGLQYF.

The chain has TRBV6-5 and TRBJ1-5; the TRBD1 assignment by TCRdb is unverifiable without DNA. This CDR3 region has 15 residues. Germline V lookup: CDR1 MNHEY, CDR2 SVGAGI. The CDR3 sequence: CASSYRRASNQPQHF.

J is TRBJ2-5 and V is TRBV25-1; TCRdb's D call, TRBD2, is unchecked because there is no DNA. Germline loops: CDR1 MGHDK, CDR2 SYGVNS. This CDR3 contains 12 residues. CDR3 residues: CASSEPQEPLYF.

The chain has TRBV25-1 and TRBJ1-5; the TCRdb D gene call, TRBD1, has no DNA to confirm it. This CDR3 is built from 15 residues. CDR1 is MGHDK, CDR2 SYGVNS, per germline. CDR3 sequence: CASSAGGGVNQPQHF.

The CDR3 sequence is CASSIVDAPGELFF. The V and J genes are TRBV19 and TRBJ2-2. This CDR3 comprises 14 residues. The germline V gene encodes CDR1 LNHDA and CDR2 SQIVND (reference sequence).

The rearrangement joins TRBV20-1 to TRBJ1-5; TCRdb picks TRBD1, but there is no DNA to check that call. This CDR3 is 16 amino acids long. Germline V lookup: CDR1 DFQATT, CDR2 SNEGSKA (reference sequence). The CDR3 here is CSARPQGRYSNQPQHF.